This is a list of T cell receptor beta chains from one sample in a study of T-cell memory formation after mild COVID-19. TCRdb redid the calling of the 5' RACE reads with MiXCR, one entry per CDR3 protein. This sample yields fewer than 250,000 distinct CDR3 sequences, of which 10% are seen a single time; around 2.9% belongs to the top ten. The sequenced sample consisted of PBMCs or a T cell subset sorted from them (not recorded which). The receptors were sampled from a man between 18 and 35 years old who had mild COVID-19 (a few samples of this study predate the infection). Cell type and time point are not known. CDR3s include the opening cysteine and the closing phenylalanine or tryptophan. The D gene is left open where the match is weak. Clone size, where shown, is once, few, many, or a class for clones that have expanded.

clone_size,d_call,j_call,v_call,cdr3_nt,cdr3_aa
-,-,TRBJ2-2,TRBV7-9,TGTGCCTCCCAACGGGGGGCCGACACCGGGGAGCTGTTTTTT,CASQRGADTGELFF
few,TRBD1,TRBJ1-2,TRBV20-1,TGCAGTGCGCCGGACAGGGCCTATGGCTACACCTTC,CSAPDRAYGYTF
-,TRBD1,TRBJ2-7,TRBV7-9,TGTGCCAGCAGCATAAGACAGGGAGCTGGACAGGAGTACTTC,CASSIRQGAGQEYF
few,-,TRBJ2-1,TRBV7-2,TGTGCCAGCAGCTTAATGAATGAGCAGTTCTTC,CASSLMNEQFF
few,-,TRBJ1-6,TRBV20-1,TGCAGTGCTAATAGGGGCGTAGATAATTCACCCCTCCACTTT,CSANRGVDNSPLHF
-,-,TRBJ1-6,TRBV10-3,TGTGCCATCAGTGAGTCTAGTGGGGTCGGATCACCCCTCCACTTT,CAISESSGVGSPLHF
-,TRBD1,TRBJ1-1,TRBV20-1,TGCAGTGCTGCCATACAGGGGGGACGGACTGAAGCTTTCTTT,CSAAIQGGRTEAFF
few,-,TRBJ2-3,TRBV4-1,TGCGCCAGCAGCCATGAATCCGGGACGCTAAGGGCAGATACGCAGTATTTT,CASSHESGTLRADTQYF
few,-,TRBJ1-4,TRBV29-1,TGCAGCGTTGAAGGGTCAACTAATGAAAAACTGTTTTTT,CSVEGSTNEKLFF
few,-,TRBJ2-4,TRBV27,TGTGCCAGCAGTTCAATCAGGGCCAAAAACATTCAGTACTTC,CASSSIRAKNIQYF
-,-,TRBJ2-7,TRBV6-6,TGTGCCAGCAGTTACGGGACACAGAACGAGCAGTACTTC,CASSYGTQNEQYF
many,-,TRBJ1-2,TRBV5-6,TGTGCCAGCAGCTTGTGGGCAGGTTATGGCTACACCTTC,CASSLWAGYGYTF
-,-,TRBJ1-1,TRBV7-3,TGTGCCAGCAGCCCAGACGGGAAAGTGGGGAGGCGAGCTTTCTTT,CASSPDGKVGRRAFF
-,TRBD1,TRBJ2-2,TRBV18,TGTGCCAGCTCACCGACAGGGTTCGACGGGGAGCTGTTTTTT,CASSPTGFDGELFF
-,-,TRBJ1-2,TRBV3-1,TGTGCCAGCAGCTTCAGGGCTATTAATGGCTACACCTTC,CASSFRAINGYTF
few,-,TRBJ1-6,TRBV13,TGTGCCAGCAGCTTACATGGGCTACCCCTCCACTTT,CASSLHGLPLHF
-,TRBD2,TRBJ2-1,TRBV5-1,TGCGCCAGCATACTAGCGGGGGGCCCATACACTGAGCAGTTCTTC,CASILAGGPYTEQFF
few,TRBD2,TRBJ2-3,TRBV6-2/TRBV6-3,TGTGCCAGCAGTTCCGCGGGGGGCGTCACAGATACGCAGTATTTT,CASSSAGGVTDTQYF
many,-,TRBJ2-2,TRBV12-3/TRBV12-4,TGTGCCAGCAGTTTAAGAGGCAGCCCGAACACCGGGGAGCTGTTTTTT,CASSLRGSPNTGELFF
few,-,TRBJ1-1,TRBV28,TGTGCCAGCAGTCCCGTAGACAGAATGAACACTGAAGCTTTCTTT,CASSPVDRMNTEAFF
many,TRBD1,TRBJ2-7,TRBV20-1,TGCAGTGCTAGGCCTCCCGGGACAGGCAGCTCCTACGAGCAGTACTTC,CSARPPGTGSSYEQYF
few,-,TRBJ1-1,TRBV7-2,TGTGCCAGCAGCCAAAACGGGGAAAACACTGAAGCTTTCTTT,CASSQNGENTEAFF
many,-,TRBJ2-3,TRBV7-9,TGTGCCAGCAGCTTCCCTCCGGGGCTCACAGATACGCAGTATTTT,CASSFPPGLTDTQYF
few,-,TRBJ1-1,TRBV20-1,TGCAGTGCTAATCAAGCGGGGATGAACACTGAAGCTTTCTTT,CSANQAGMNTEAFF
many,TRBD2,TRBJ2-5,TRBV20-1,TGCAGTGCTAGGGCCGGGACTAGCGGGGATCAAGAGACCCAGTACTTC,CSARAGTSGDQETQYF
few,-,TRBJ2-7,TRBV4-3,TGCGCCAGCAGCCAAAATGGGGGTTTCTCTGACGAGCAGTACTTC,CASSQNGGFSDEQYF
few,-,TRBJ2-2,TRBV7-6,TGTGCCAGCCAGAACGGGAACACCGGGGAGCTGTTTTTT,CASQNGNTGELFF
-,-,TRBJ1-4,TRBV28,TGTGCCAGCCTCGGAGGTAATGAAAAACTGTTTTTT,CASLGGNEKLFF